The following is a T cell receptor (beta chain) sequence with its context. Its antigen remains unknown. Patients with stable or active relapsing-remitting disease, all of them treatment-naive, made up the multiple sclerosis controls. Negative isolation was applied to CD8+ and CD4+ T cells, and FACS enrichment was applied to TEMRA cells. A quantity of about 0.5 to 1 ug RNA underwent reverse transcription using random hexamers. Coverage of TCR beta CDR3 amplification by immunoSEQ multiplex PCR extended to 54 Vbeta and 13 Jbeta. Via MiXCR, TCRdb re-called the immunoSEQ multiplex PCR reads, giving one row per CDR3 protein. The table shows about 170,000 distinct CDR3 sequences, with under 95% occurring only once. This entry belongs to a study of CD8 T cells in Susac syndrome. Study-level findings and limits: TCR sequencing and HLA analysis covered a relatively small number of individuals.

After removal of 4 bases from V and 2 bases from J, the junction contained 8 bases not matched to a gene. The CDR3 contains 16 residues. Germline CDR1 reads MNHEY; CDR2 reads SMNVEV (reference sequence). The sample was CD4+ T cells from PBMCs. The V gene is TRBV27, the J gene TRBJ2-5; 9 nucleotides match TRBD2. This receptor was obtained from a human donor with multiple sclerosis. The CDR3 nucleotides are TGTGCCAGCAGTTCCCCTCTTAGCGGGGGTCAAGAGACCCAGTACTTC. Its translation is CASSSPLSGGQETQYF.